The rows below give T cell receptor beta chains drawn from one sample of a study of T cells in Graves' hyperthyroidism and ophthalmopathy. In TCRdb, the multiplex PCR reads were re-called with MiXCR into one record per CDR3 protein. The table shows around 400,000 distinct CDR3 sequences, with about 12% occurring only once. Sequencing used blood. The receptor set was obtained from a woman between 18 and 29 years old with Graves' hyperthyroidism. The CDR3 runs from the conserved cysteine through the conserved F or W. Each record gives: clone size, D gene, J gene, V gene, CDR3 protein, CDR3 DNA. D genes are given only for firm matches. Not every row has a clone size; where given, it reads once, few, many or a size class.

>few|.|TRBJ2-5|TRBV3-1
CASSQDRTTRETQYF
TGTGCCAGCAGCCAAGATCGGACAACGAGAGAGACCCAGTACTTC
>.|.|TRBJ2-1|TRBV10-2
CASREGGSTYNEQFF
TGCGCTAGCAGAGAGGGAGGATCAACCTACAATGAGCAGTTCTTC
>many|.|TRBJ2-1|TRBV10-3
CAISEGQVTYNEQFF
TGTGCCATCAGTGAGGGGCAGGTTACCTACAATGAGCAGTTCTTC
>many|.|TRBJ1-1|TRBV12-3/TRBV12-4
CASSLQWRNTEAFF
TGTGCCAGCAGTTTACAGTGGAGGAACACTGAAGCTTTCTTT
>.|.|TRBJ2-6|TRBV19
CASSLPGYSGANVLTF
TGTGCCAGTAGTTTGCCCGGTTACTCTGGGGCCAACGTCCTGACTTTC
>.|.|TRBJ2-2|TRBV7-6
CASSLSLALNTGELFF
TGTGCCAGCAGCCTATCTCTTGCCCTTAACACCGGGGAGCTGTTTTTT
>many|.|TRBJ1-2|TRBV19
CASSIPAWGYGYTF
TGTGCCAGTAGTATACCCGCGTGGGGGTATGGCTACACCTTC
>many|TRBD2|TRBJ2-3|TRBV20-1
CSARDGLAGVTDTQYF
TGCAGTGCTAGAGATGGTCTAGCGGGGGTCACAGATACGCAGTATTTT
>few|TRBD1|TRBJ1-2|TRBV6-6
CASSYSGTENGYTF
TGTGCCAGCAGTTACTCGGGGACAGAGAATGGCTACACCTTC
>few|.|TRBJ2-7|TRBV28
CASSFLTHEQYF
TGTGCCAGCAGTTTTCTGACCCACGAGCAGTACTTC
>many|TRBD2|TRBJ2-5|TRBV20-1
CSASPSSGSQETQYF
TGCAGTGCTAGTCCCTCTAGCGGGAGCCAAGAGACCCAGTACTTC
>many|.|TRBJ2-3|TRBV7-9
CAEQGLRTDTQYF
TGTGCCGAACAGGGTCTGAGGACAGATACGCAGTATTTT
>many|.|TRBJ2-7|TRBV28
CASSFMHEQYF
TGTGCCAGCAGTTTTATGCACGAGCAGTACTTC
>many|.|TRBJ2-2|TRBV12-3/TRBV12-4
CASSPSVNTGELFF
TGTGCCAGCAGTCCTAGCGTGAACACCGGGGAGCTGTTTTTT
>many|TRBD1|TRBJ1-2|TRBV27
CASSSGQPSRGYTF
TGTGCCAGCAGTTCGGGACAGCCGTCTAGGGGCTACACCTTC
>many|.|TRBJ2-1|TRBV2
CASRRGEAYNEQFF
TGTGCCAGCAGAAGGGGGGAGGCCTACAATGAGCAGTTCTTC
>.|.|TRBJ2-1|TRBV5-4
CASSLYVEDVNEQFF
TGTGCCAGCAGCTTGTATGTGGAGGACGTCAATGAGCAGTTCTTC
>few|.|TRBJ1-2|TRBV27
CASSLNYRDGYGYTF
TGTGCCAGCAGTTTAAACTACAGGGACGGCTATGGCTACACCTTC
>few|.|TRBJ2-5|TRBV10-3
CAISEGGPTYQETQYF
TGTGCCATCAGTGAGGGGGGGCCTACGTACCAAGAGACCCAGTACTTC
>many|.|TRBJ2-3|TRBV3-1
CASSHQHVSITDTQYF
TGTGCCAGCAGCCACCAACACGTTTCTATCACAGATACGCAGTATTTT
>.|TRBD2|TRBJ2-1|TRBV4-1
CASSQEAAGGGNEQFF
TGTGCCAGCAGCCAAGAGGCAGCGGGAGGGGGCAATGAGCAGTTCTTC
>many|.|TRBJ2-7|TRBV14
CASRSQYSSYEQYF
TGTGCCAGCAGATCCCAGTACAGCAGCTACGAGCAGTACTTC
>many|.|TRBJ2-1|TRBV28
CASSFLHEQFF
TGTGCCAGCAGTTTTCTACATGAGCAGTTCTTC
>many|.|TRBJ2-1|TRBV27
CASSALRGLYNEQFF
TGTGCCAGCAGTGCTCTGCGGGGACTCTACAATGAGCAGTTCTTC
>many|.|TRBJ2-1|TRBV30
CAWNMGRRNEQFF
TGTGCCTGGAATATGGGACGACGTAATGAGCAGTTCTTC
>many|TRBD1|TRBJ1-3|TRBV10-3
CAISPGTGGSTGGNTIYF
TGTGCCATCAGTCCCGGGACAGGGGGATCGACGGGGGGAAACACCATATATTTT
>many|TRBD2|TRBJ2-3|TRBV7-2
CASSPGLAEGPADTQYF
TGTGCCAGCAGCCCGGGACTAGCGGAGGGACCCGCAGATACGCAGTATTTT
>many|.|TRBJ2-3|TRBV28
CASSAQGTSTDTQYF
TGTGCCAGCAGCGCCCAGGGGACTAGCACAGATACGCAGTATTTT
>many|TRBD2|TRBJ2-1|TRBV12-3/TRBV12-4
CASSLAGRAGEQFF
TGTGCCAGCAGTTTGGCCGGGAGGGCCGGTGAGCAGTTCTTC
>many|TRBD2|TRBJ2-3|TRBV7-9
CASSLGTSGWDTQYF
TGTGCCAGCAGCTTAGGAACTAGCGGGTGGGATACGCAGTATTTT
>few|.|TRBJ2-1|TRBV5-1
CASGQPEQFF
TGCGCCAGCGGGCAGCCGGAACAGTTCTTC
>many|.|TRBJ1-5|TRBV6-1
CASRQNTGFVNQPQHF
TGTGCCAGCAGACAAAACACAGGGTTCGTCAATCAGCCCCAGCATTTT
>few|TRBD2|TRBJ2-3|TRBV9
CASGKREGSDTQYF
TGTGCCAGCGGGAAGCGGGAGGGGTCAGATACGCAGTATTTT
>.|.|TRBJ2-1|TRBV6-6
CASSYGRQQFF
TGTGCCAGCAGTTACGGGAGACAACAGTTCTTC
>.|.|TRBJ1-2|TRBV5-5
CASSVVPHDDGYTF
TGTGCCAGCAGCGTAGTTCCCCACGACGATGGCTACACCTTC
>many|.|TRBJ1-1|TRBV12-3/TRBV12-4
CASTVAGISNTEAFF
TGTGCCAGCACCGTCGCAGGGATCTCGAACACTGAAGCTTTCTTT
>.|.|TRBJ2-3|TRBV20-1
CSAMEDTQYF
TGCAGTGCTATGGAGGATACGCAGTATTTT
>few|.|TRBJ2-1|TRBV19
CASSWGVSAVSEQFF
TGTGCCAGTAGTTGGGGAGTTTCGGCTGTAAGCGAGCAGTTCTTC
>.|TRBD2|TRBJ2-1|TRBV12-3/TRBV12-4
CASSLPTASGRTSYNEQFF
TGTGCCAGCAGTTTACCGACAGCTAGCGGGAGGACCTCCTACAATGAGCAGTTCTTC